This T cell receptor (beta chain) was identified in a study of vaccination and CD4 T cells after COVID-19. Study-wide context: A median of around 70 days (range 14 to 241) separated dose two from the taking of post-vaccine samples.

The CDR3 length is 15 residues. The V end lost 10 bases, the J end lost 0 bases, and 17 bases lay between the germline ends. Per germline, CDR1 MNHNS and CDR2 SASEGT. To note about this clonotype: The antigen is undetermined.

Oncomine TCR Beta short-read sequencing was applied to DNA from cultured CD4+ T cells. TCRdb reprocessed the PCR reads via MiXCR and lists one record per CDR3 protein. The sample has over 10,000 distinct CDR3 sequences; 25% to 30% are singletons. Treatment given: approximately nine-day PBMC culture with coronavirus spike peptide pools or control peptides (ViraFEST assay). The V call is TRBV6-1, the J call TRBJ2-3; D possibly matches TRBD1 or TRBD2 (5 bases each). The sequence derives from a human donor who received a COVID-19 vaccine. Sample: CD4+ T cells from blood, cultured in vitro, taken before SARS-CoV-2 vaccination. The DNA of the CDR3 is TGTGCCACCTCGAATCGGGGCCTAAGCACAGATACGCAGTATTTT. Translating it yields CATSNRGLSTDTQYF.